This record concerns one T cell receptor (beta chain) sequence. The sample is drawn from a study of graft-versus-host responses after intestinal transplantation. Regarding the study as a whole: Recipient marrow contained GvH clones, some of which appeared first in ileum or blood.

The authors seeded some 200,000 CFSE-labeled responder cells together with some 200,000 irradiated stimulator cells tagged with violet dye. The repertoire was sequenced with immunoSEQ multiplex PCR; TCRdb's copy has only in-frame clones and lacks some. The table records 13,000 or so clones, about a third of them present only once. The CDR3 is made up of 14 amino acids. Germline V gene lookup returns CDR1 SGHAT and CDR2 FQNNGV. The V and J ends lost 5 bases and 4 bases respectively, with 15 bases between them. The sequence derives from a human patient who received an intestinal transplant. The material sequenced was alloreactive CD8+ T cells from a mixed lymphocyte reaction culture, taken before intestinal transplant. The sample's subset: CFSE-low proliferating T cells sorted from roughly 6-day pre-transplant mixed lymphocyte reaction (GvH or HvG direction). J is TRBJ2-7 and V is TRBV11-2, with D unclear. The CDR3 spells CASSPLWGSYEQYF. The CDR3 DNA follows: TGTGCCAGCAGCCCATTATGGGGTTCTTACGAGCAGTACTTC.